A selection of T cell receptor beta chains follows, all from one sample in a study of cytomegalovirus exposure and HLA in healthy donors. Generated by immunoSEQ multiplex PCR, the TCRdb table keeps only in-frame clones and is missing some. The sample yields tens of thousands of clones, roughly 90% seen once. Sequencing was carried out using PBMCs. Receptors were obtained from a man aged 25-45 years in good health and CMV-seronegative. Both conserved end residues are trimmed from each CDR3. D genes are given only for firm matches.

>TRBD1|TRBJ2-5|TRBV28
ASQGAQMGETQY
>TRBD1|TRBJ2-1|TRBV19
ASSGQAFGYNEQF
>TRBD1|TRBJ1-1|TRBV11-1
ASSTPDRANTEAF
>TRBD1|TRBJ1-4|TRBV28
ASSRTGFKTNEKLF
>NA|TRBJ2-1|TRBV6-5
ASSYSQPPYNEQF
>NA|TRBJ1-6|TRBV25-1
ASRDGGLYNSPLH
>TRBD1|TRBJ2-3|TRBV10-3
AISETGGLTDTQY
>TRBD2|TRBJ2-7|TRBV5-1
ASSSIAGGPMKSSYEQY
>NA|TRBJ1-6|TRBV27
ASSFWGEDSPLH
>TRBD1|TRBJ1-6|TRBV28
ASSPKGTGLNSPLH
>TRBD2|TRBJ2-7|TRBV19
ASSISISGGAYEQY
>TRBD1|TRBJ1-1|TRBV19
ASRAQGYGTEAF
>NA|TRBJ1-1|TRBV11-1
ASSRGMLKAF
>NA|TRBJ2-7|TRBV19
ASSNPAGLDEQY
>TRBD1|TRBJ1-2|TRBV28
ASSLGTGAGNGYT
>NA|TRBJ2-5|TRBV5-1
ASSLNAGKETQY
>TRBD1|TRBJ2-2|TRBV7-6
ASSPTGGLNTGELF
>NA|TRBJ1-5|TRBV19
ASSMQGYSNQPQH